This entry lists 18 T cell receptor beta chains sequenced from one sample in a study of blood T cell repertoires in COVID-19. The data were produced by immunoSEQ multiplex PCR, yet TCRdb's version contains in-frame clones alone and is incomplete. In the table there are roughly 160,000 clones, approximately 79% of which are singletons. Material: peripheral blood. The source of these receptors is a woman aged 80 or over with acute or convalescent COVID-19.

V usage is TRBV28 and J usage is TRBJ2-7, with D tentatively TRBD2 (7 bases). This CDR3 contains 17 residues. Germline V gene data show CDR1 as MDHEN and CDR2 as SYDVKM. V was cut by 7 bases and J by 2 bases, with 24 bases left in between. The CDR3 region is CASTLMGGGDLTYEQYF. The CDR3 DNA follows: TGTGCCAGCACCCTTATGGGAGGGGGGGACCTCACCTACGAGCAGTACTTC. The whole variable domain, remainder taken from reference TRBV28 and TRBJ2-7, is DVKVTQSSRYLVKRTGEKVFLECVQDMDHENMFWYRQDPGLGLRLIYFSYDVKMKEKGDIPEGYSVSREKKERFSLILESASTNQTSMYLCASTLMGGGDLTYEQYFGPGTRLTVT.

The rearrangement uses TRBV7-2 and TRBJ2-2; no reliable D call. From germline, CDR1 is SGHTA and CDR2 FQGNSA. Trimming left V 1 base short and J 0 bases short, with 9 bases between. This CDR3 is built from 16 residues. CDR3: CASSLGLIPNTGELFF. The CDR3 nucleotides read TGTGCCAGCAGCTTAGGCCTAATTCCGAACACCGGGGAGCTGTTTTTT.

The chain links TRBV5-1 to TRBJ2-1; D is uncertain. This CDR3 is 15 amino acids long. CDR1 and CDR2 (germline): SGHRS, YFSETQ. Trimming took off 0 bases at V and 6 bases at J, with 13 bases between the two ends. CDR3: CASSLEVTLANEQFF. Written as DNA, the CDR3 is TGCGCCAGCAGCTTGGAAGTCACTCTCGCCAATGAGCAGTTCTTC.

The chain carries TRBV6-5 and TRBJ1-2, with 7 bases identical to TRBD1. V lost 2 bases and J lost 7; bases outside the gene matches: 7. CDR1 MNHEY and CDR2 SVGAGI come from the germline V gene. This CDR3 has 14 residues. CDR3 residues: CASSYDREAGGYTF. In DNA form, the CDR3 reads TGTGCCAGCAGTTACGACAGGGAAGCAGGTGGCTACACCTTC.

This clone was detected ten times or more. The chain couples TRBV3-1 (or the pseudogene TRBV3-2) to TRBJ2-3; tentatively, D is TRBD1 (8 bases). V lost 4 bases to trimming and J lost 3 bases, with 17 bases between them. Germline assignment: CDR1 LGHDT and CDR2 YNNKEL (reference sequence). This CDR3 has 16 residues. The CDR3 protein is CASSRPQGGSTDTQYF. CDR3 bases: TGTGCCAGCAGCCGACCACAGGGGGGGTCGACAGATACGCAGTATTTT.

The chain is built from TRBV6-2 or TRBV6-3 and TRBJ1-3; the D is unclear. Germline CDR1 and CDR2: MNHEY and SVGEGT. Trimming cost V 3 bases and J 0 bases, with 12 bases left between them. This CDR3 contains 16 residues. CDR3 sequence (DNA): TGTGCCAGCAGTTATGGCTCCACCACCTCTGGAAACACCATATATTTT. It codes for CASSYGSTTSGNTIYF.

As regards this clone: Sequence at one end of the junction differs from germline and may be a read error. The chain joins TRBV9 to TRBJ2-5, with D perhaps matching TRBD1 (5 bases). The germline gives CDR1 SGDLS, CDR2 YYNGEE. This CDR3 spans 14 amino acids. In DNA, the CDR3 is TGTGCCAGCAGCGTAGCGGTCGGACAAGAGGCCCAGTACTTC. Its translation is CASSVAVGQEAQYF.

There are a few counts of this clone. J is TRBJ2-5 and V is TRBV7-8; TRBD1 matches 7 bases. The CDR3 loop spans 14 amino acids. The V segment lost 3 bases and the J segment 3 bases; nucleotides outside the gene matches: 4. Germline V gene sequence: CDR1 SGHVS, CDR2 FQNEAQ. As DNA, the CDR3 is TGTGCCAGCAGCTTTGACAGGGTTGAAGAGACCCAGTACTTC. Amino acids: CASSFDRVEETQYF.

This clone was picked up a small number of times. The V call is TRBV2, the J call TRBJ1-5; 7 bases align to TRBD1. Per germline, CDR1 SNHLY and CDR2 FYNNEI. V was pared by 6 bases and J by 4 bases, with 3 bases of the junction left unmatched. The CDR3 has 13 amino acids. CDR3 sequence (DNA): TGTGCCAGCAGGGGACAGCCTAATCAGCCCCAGCATTTT. Protein product: CASRGQPNQPQHF. The full variable domain, rest sourced from reference TRBV2 and TRBJ1-5, is EPEVTQTPSHQVTQMGQEVILRCVPISNHLYFYWYRQILGQKVEFLVSFYNNEISEKSEIFDDQFSVERPDGSNFTLKIRSTKLEDSAMYFCASRGQPNQPQHFGDGTRLSIL.

The rearrangement links TRBV14 to TRBJ1-1; no reliable D call. Germline V lookup: CDR1 SGHDN, CDR2 FVKESK. Trimming left V 1 base short and J 0 bases short, with 6 bases between. The CDR3 runs to 14 residues. CDR3 nucleotides: TGTGCCAGCAGCCAAGGGAGCATGAACACTGAAGCTTTCTTT. Encoded protein: CASSQGSMNTEAFF.

The chain's CDR3 is CASSSDTWGTEAFF. The CDR3 DNA sequence: TGTGCCAGTAGCTCGGACACCTGGGGCACTGAAGCTTTCTTT. The V gene is TRBV19, the J gene TRBJ1-1; perhaps TRBD1 as D (5 bases). Germline values: CDR1 LNHDA, CDR2 SQIVND (reference sequence). V lost 6 bases, J lost 4 bases, and 15 bases lay in between. The CDR3 runs 14 residues.

This clone has only a few counts. Other DNA variants within this sample encode the same CDR3. The J gene is TRBJ1-5, the V gene TRBV2; D might be TRBD1 (6 bases). This CDR3 contains 16 residues. From germline, CDR1 is SNHLY and CDR2 FYNNEI. Between the trimmed V and J ends, which lost 4 bases and 0 bases, there was a span of 13 bases. The CDR3 region is CASSGGTTYSNQPQHF. DNA of the CDR3: TGTGCCAGCAGTGGAGGGACAACCTATAGCAATCAGCCCCAGCATTTT. The full variable domain, completed using reference TRBV2 and TRBJ1-5, is EPEVTQTPSHQVTQMGQEVILRCVPISNHLYFYWYRQILGQKVEFLVSFYNNEISEKSEIFDDQFSVERPDGSNFTLKIRSTKLEDSAMYFCASSGGTTYSNQPQHFGDGTRLSIL.

This chain connects TRBV7-9 to TRBJ2-7, with D maybe TRBD2 (6 bases). V was pared by 6 bases and J by 5 bases, with 26 bases between. This CDR3 spans 17 amino acids. Germline loops: CDR1 SEHNR, CDR2 FQNEAQ (reference sequence). The CDR3, as DNA: TGTGCCAGCAGTTTAAGGAGCGGGCCCTATCCCAGCGACGAGCAGTACTTC. This sequence encodes CASSLRSGPYPSDEQYF.

This clone was seen a single time. The chain uses TRBV2 and TRBJ1-6; D unclear. Trimming took 2 bases from V and 7 from J, leaving 12 bases between them. Looked up from germline, CDR1 is SNHLY and CDR2 is FYNNEI. This CDR3 is built from 15 residues. The CDR3 protein is CASSEIRTGNSPLHF. CDR3 in DNA: TGTGCCAGCAGTGAAATCAGGACGGGGAATTCACCCCTCCACTTT.

The chain links TRBV27 to TRBJ1-5; 9 positions match TRBD1. Germline assignment: CDR1 MNHEY and CDR2 SMNVEV (reference sequence). This CDR3 has 16 residues. V gave up 5 bases and J gave up 4 bases; unmatched junction bases: 9. Written as DNA, the CDR3 is TGTGCCAGCAGTAAGACGACAGGGGGTCGGAATCAGCCCCAGCATTTT. This gives the protein CASSKTTGGRNQPQHF.

The chain joins TRBV5-1 to TRBJ2-4; 7 bases line up with TRBD2. The CDR3 sequence is 18 residues long. V lost 4 bases and J lost 9; bases outside the gene matches: 22. Germline assignment: CDR1 SGHRS and CDR2 YFSETQ. DNA of the CDR3: TGCGCCAGCAGCCCGACCCTTCTCGCGGGAGAGGGAGCTGGCATTCAGTACTTC. Translation gives CASSPTLLAGEGAGIQYF.

The chain couples TRBV2 to TRBJ2-7; 10 nucleotides line up with TRBD1. After removal of 6 bases from V and 5 bases from J, the junction contained 7 bases not matched to a gene. Looked up from germline, CDR1 is SNHLY and CDR2 is FYNNEI. The CDR3 is made up of 14 amino acids. CDR3 nucleotide sequence: TGTGCCAGCAGCCTTGACAGGGGGCAGAACGAGCAGTACTTC. Amino acids: CASSLDRGQNEQYF. Variable domain in full (rest from reference TRBV2 and TRBJ2-7): EPEVTQTPSHQVTQMGQEVILRCVPISNHLYFYWYRQILGQKVEFLVSFYNNEISEKSEIFDDQFSVERPDGSNFTLKIRSTKLEDSAMYFCASSLDRGQNEQYFGPGTRLTVT.

This chain joins TRBV27 and TRBJ1-5; 9 nucleotides align to TRBD1. Trimming removed 5 bases from V and 7 bases from J; junction bases left unmatched: 6. Looked up from germline, CDR1 is MNHEY and CDR2 is SMNVEV (reference sequence). The CDR3 loop spans 14 amino acids. The CDR3: CASSTGQGRQPQHF. In DNA form, the CDR3 reads TGTGCCAGCAGTACCGGACAGGGGAGGCAGCCCCAGCATTTT.